This TCR beta chain was documented in a study of coeliac disease. The repertoire was sequenced with immunoSEQ multiplex PCR; TCRdb's copy has only in-frame clones and lacks some. The sample yields some 7,300 clones, roughly 65% seen once. This CDR3 region has 14 residues. The junction had 3 bases not matched to a gene; V was cut back by 3 bases and J by 2 bases. Germline V gives CDR1 SGDLS, CDR2 YYNGEE. Only a few counts were recorded for this clone. The sample taken for sequencing was lamina propria lymphocytes from the gut. The sequence derives from a woman aged 55 to 70 with active celiac disease. The V call is TRBV9, the J call TRBJ2-7; 9 bases align to TRBD1. The CDR3 region is CASSGGTGPYEQYF. The CDR3 DNA follows: TGTGCCAGCAGCGGAGGGACAGGGCCCTACGAGCAGTACTTC.